The TCR beta chain described here comes from a study of vaccination effects on CD4 cells after COVID-19. Study-wide results and limits: No early post-infection timepoints were available in the study, which also included few convalescent patients.

Repertoires were generated with immunoSEQ multiplex PCR, while TCRdb's copy carries only in-frame clones and drops some. Of under 20,000 clones detected, 70% to 75% appear once; the ten largest clones hold 15% to 20%. Germline V CDR1 and CDR2: LNHNV, YYDKDF (reference sequence). The CDR3 loop spans 15 amino acids. With 3 bases removed from V and 0 bases from J, the gap between germline ends came to 9 bases. Comment on this clone: What it recognizes is unknown.

Prior to sequencing, the ViraFEST assay stimulated PBMC with viral peptide pools, which expanded the antigen-specific CD4+ T cells. Culture proceeded for approximately 10 days, and CD4+ T cells were then isolated. The person was diagnosed with PCR-confirmed SARS-CoV-2 infection between March and December 2020. The receptor was isolated from a human donor who had a prior SARS-CoV-2 infection. The V call is TRBV15, the J call TRBJ1-5; unclear D gene. The source material was CD4+ T cells from PBMCs cultured with SARS-CoV-2 spike peptides, sampled before COVID-19 vaccination. The CDR3 DNA follows: TGTGCCACCAGCAGCCACAGTAATAGCAATCAGCCCCAGCATTTT. Its protein is CATSSHSNSNQPQHF.